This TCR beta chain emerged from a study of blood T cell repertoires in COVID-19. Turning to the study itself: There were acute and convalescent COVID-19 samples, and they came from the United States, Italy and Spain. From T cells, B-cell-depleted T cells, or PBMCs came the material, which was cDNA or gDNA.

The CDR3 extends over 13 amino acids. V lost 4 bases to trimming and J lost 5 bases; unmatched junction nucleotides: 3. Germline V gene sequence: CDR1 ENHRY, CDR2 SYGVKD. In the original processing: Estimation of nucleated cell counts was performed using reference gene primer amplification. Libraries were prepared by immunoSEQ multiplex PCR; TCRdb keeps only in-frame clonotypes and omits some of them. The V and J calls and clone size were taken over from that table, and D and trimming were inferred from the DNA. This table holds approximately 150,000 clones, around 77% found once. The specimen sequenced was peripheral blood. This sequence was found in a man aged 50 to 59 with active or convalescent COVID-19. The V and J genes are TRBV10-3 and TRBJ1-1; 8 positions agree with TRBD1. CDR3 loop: CAISGGQGTEAFF. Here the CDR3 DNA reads TGTGCCATCAGTGGCGGACAGGGAACTGAAGCTTTCTTT.